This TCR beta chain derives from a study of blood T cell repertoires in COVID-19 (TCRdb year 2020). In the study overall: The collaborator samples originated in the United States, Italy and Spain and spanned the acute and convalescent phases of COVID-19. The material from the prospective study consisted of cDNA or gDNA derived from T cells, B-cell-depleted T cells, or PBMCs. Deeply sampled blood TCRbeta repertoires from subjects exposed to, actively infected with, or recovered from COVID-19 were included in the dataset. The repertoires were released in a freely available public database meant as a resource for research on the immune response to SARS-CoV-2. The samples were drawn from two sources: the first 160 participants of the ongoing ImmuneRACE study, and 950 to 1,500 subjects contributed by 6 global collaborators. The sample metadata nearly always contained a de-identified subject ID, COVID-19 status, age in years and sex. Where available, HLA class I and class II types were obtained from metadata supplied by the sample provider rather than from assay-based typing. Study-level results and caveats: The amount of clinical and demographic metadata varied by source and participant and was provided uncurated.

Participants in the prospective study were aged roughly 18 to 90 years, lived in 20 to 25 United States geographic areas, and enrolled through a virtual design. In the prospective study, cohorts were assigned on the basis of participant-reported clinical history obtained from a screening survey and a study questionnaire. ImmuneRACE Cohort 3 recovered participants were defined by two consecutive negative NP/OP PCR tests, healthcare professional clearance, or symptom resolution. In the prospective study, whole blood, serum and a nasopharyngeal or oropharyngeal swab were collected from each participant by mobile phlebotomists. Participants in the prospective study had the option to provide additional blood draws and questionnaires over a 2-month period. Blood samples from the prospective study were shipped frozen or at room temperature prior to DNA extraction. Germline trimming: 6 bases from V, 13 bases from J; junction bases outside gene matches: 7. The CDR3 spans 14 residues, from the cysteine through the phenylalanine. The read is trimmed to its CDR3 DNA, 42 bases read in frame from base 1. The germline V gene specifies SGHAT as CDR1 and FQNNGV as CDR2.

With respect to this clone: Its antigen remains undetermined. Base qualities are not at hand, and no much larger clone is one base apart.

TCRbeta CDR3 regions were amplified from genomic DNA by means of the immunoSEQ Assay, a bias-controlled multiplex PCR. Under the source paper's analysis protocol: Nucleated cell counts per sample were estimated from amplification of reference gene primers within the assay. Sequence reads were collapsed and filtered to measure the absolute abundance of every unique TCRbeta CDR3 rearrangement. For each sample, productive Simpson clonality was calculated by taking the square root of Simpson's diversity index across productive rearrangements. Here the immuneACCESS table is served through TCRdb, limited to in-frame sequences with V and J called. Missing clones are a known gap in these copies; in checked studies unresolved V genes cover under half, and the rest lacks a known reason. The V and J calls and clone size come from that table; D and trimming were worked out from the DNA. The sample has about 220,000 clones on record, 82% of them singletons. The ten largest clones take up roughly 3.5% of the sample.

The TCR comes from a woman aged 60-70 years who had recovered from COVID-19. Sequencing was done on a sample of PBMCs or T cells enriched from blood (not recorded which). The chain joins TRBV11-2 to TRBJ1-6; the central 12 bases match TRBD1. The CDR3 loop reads CASRKQGQGAPLHF. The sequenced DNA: TGTGCCAGCAGGAAACAGGGACAGGGGGCCCCCCTCCACTTT.